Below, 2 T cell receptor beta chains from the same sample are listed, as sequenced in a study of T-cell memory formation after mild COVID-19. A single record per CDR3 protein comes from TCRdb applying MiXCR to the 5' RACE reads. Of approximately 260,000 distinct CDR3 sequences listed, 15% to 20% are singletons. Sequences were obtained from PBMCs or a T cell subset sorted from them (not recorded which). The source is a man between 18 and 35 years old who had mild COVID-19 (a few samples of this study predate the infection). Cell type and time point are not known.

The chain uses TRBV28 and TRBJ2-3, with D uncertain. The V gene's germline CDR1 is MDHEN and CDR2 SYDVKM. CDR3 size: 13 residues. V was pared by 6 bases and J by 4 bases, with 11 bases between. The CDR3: CASSPEASDTQYF. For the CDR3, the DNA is TGTGCCAGCAGCCCGGAAGCTTCAGATACGCAGTATTTT.

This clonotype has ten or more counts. In DNA form, the CDR3 reads TGTGCCAGCAGTAGAGGGCCAACTGAAGCTTTCTTT. The encoded protein is CASSRGPTEAFF. The V call is TRBV12-3 or TRBV12-4, the J call TRBJ1-1; no clear D gene. The CDR3 totals 12 residues. V was pared by 5 bases and J by 5 bases, with 9 bases between.